This T cell receptor (beta chain) was identified in a study of blood T cells in healthy people across ages. Findings and caveats of the study: Roughly linearly, TCR beta diversity per million T cells fell as age increased.

This clonotype was seen more than once but under ten times. No antigen is known for it. Trimming left V 3 bases short and J 5 bases short, with 16 bases between. The CDR3 covers 14 residues. Germline CDR1 reads DFQATT; CDR2 reads SNEGSKA (reference sequence). Caucasian individuals from Russia who were healthy and aged about 6 to 95 acted as donors. Next came a second PCR, run for about 6 to 12 cycles, which used a sample-barcoded 5' primer along with a J-beta primer mix. TCRdb re-derived calls from the 5' RACE reads in MiXCR, one entry per CDR3 protein. The table shows some 850,000 distinct CDR3 sequences, with 20% to 30% occurring only once. These same data were also listed under a study on T cells of mothers and their children. Per that study: Overlap in related mother-child pairs always slightly exceeded unrelated pairs, never significantly. Sequencing revealed no T cell clones that were persistent and microchimeric.

The chain employs TRBV20-1 and TRBJ2-5, with D hard to call. This clonotype originated in a boy aged 5-17 years in good health. Material for sequencing was blood. The CDR3 DNA reads TGCAGTGCTAGGGTGGAACCCAGAGCCGAGACCCAGTACTTC. This translates into CSARVEPRAETQYF.